The 18 T cell receptor beta chains below all came from one sample that was sequenced in a study of cytomegalovirus exposure and HLA in healthy donors. PCR was performed using 60 Vbeta and 13 Jbeta primers. Here immunoSEQ multiplex PCR was the method, and the copy in TCRdb shows in-frame clones only, minus some. In the table there are some 200,000 clones, approximately 70% of which are singletons. Material: PBMCs. These receptors were obtained from a man aged 35 to 55 in good health and CMV-seropositive.

This chain uses TRBV6-6 with TRBJ2-1; TRBD2 aligns across 7 bases. V dropped 2 bases and J dropped 9; count of bases not matched to a gene: 13. CDR1 and CDR2 (germline): MNHNY, SVGAGI (reference sequence). This CDR3 comprises 16 residues. The CDR3 protein is CASSYLGTTRSGEQFF. The DNA of the CDR3 is TGTGCCAGCAGTTACCTCGGGACTACACGGTCTGGTGAGCAGTTCTTC.

This clone was seen only once. The rearrangement joins TRBV6-1 to TRBJ2-1; 13 bases are a match to TRBD2. The V gene end was trimmed by 0 bases and the J gene end by 9 bases; junction bases not matched to a gene: 2. Germline V CDR1 and CDR2: MNHNS, SASEGT. The CDR3 spans 15 residues. The CDR3 spells CASSEATSGGVEQFF. CDR3 sequence (DNA): TGTGCCAGCAGTGAAGCTACTAGCGGGGGGGTTGAGCAGTTCTTC.

This clone was counted once. This sequence joins TRBV28 and TRBJ1-5; D unclear. The V end lost 7 bases, the J end lost 5 bases, and 18 bases lay between the germline ends. Germline CDR1 reads MDHEN; CDR2 reads SYDVKM. This CDR3 has 15 amino acids. CDR3 loop: CASNLLRARDQPQHF. CDR3 bases: TGTGCCAGCAATCTTTTAAGGGCGAGGGATCAGCCCCAGCATTTT.

The gene calls are TRBV21-1 and TRBJ2-6; the table's TRBD1 call for D was not verified on the DNA. TRBV21-1 is a documented pseudogene. The CDR3 totals 18 residues. As DNA, the CDR3 is TGTGCCAGCAGCAAAGGGGACATTCTCAACTCTGGGGCCAACGTCCTGACTTTC. This gives the protein CASSKGDILNSGANVLTF.

This sequence joins TRBV6-5 and TRBJ2-5; the match to TRBD1 covers 7 bases. Trimming took 2 bases from V and 5 from J; bases not matched to a gene: 11. Per the germline V gene, CDR1 is MNHEY and CDR2 is SVGAGI. The CDR3 is 16 amino acids. The CDR3 DNA is TGTGCCAGCAGTTACACCTTTACCAGGGGACAGGAGACCCAGTACTTC. Translated, it gives CASSYTFTRGQETQYF.

V and J are TRBV5-5 and TRBJ1-3; 12 bases map to TRBD1. The CDR3 extends over 16 amino acids. Germline lookup yields CDR1 SGHKS and CDR2 YYEKEE (reference sequence). V lost 4 bases and J lost 4; bases outside the gene matches: 6. Written as DNA, the CDR3 is TGTGCCAGCAGCGTGGGACAGGGGGCGGAAGGAAACACCATATATTTT. It is translated as CASSVGQGAEGNTIYF.

The CDR3 loop is CASGRGLNEKLFF. DNA of the CDR3: TGTGCCAGCGGCCGGGGACTAAATGAAAAACTGTTTTTT. The J gene is TRBJ1-4, the V gene TRBV6-5; a weak D match, TRBD1 (5 bases). Germline V gene data show CDR1 as MNHEY and CDR2 as SVGAGI. Trimming cost V 8 bases and J 5 bases, with 12 bases left between them. The CDR3 has 13 amino acids.

The chain links TRBV9 to TRBJ2-3, with TRBD2 identical over 10 bases. Unmatched junction bases numbered 6, after V lost 0 bases and J lost 5 bases. This CDR3 contains 16 residues. CDR1 and CDR2 from the germline V gene are SGDLS and YYNGEE. CDR3 DNA: TGTGCCAGCAGCGTAGAGGTAGCGGGGGGAAAAGATACGCAGTATTTT. Translation gives CASSVEVAGGKDTQYF.

The chain has TRBV5-1 and TRBJ1-2, with a tentative D call TRBD1 (5 bases). The germline gives CDR1 SGHRS, CDR2 YFSETQ. The CDR3 is 14 residues long. V lost 1 base and J lost 0, with 7 bases in between. CDR3 bases: TGCGCCAGCAGCTTGACAGGCACTAACTATGGCTACACCTTC. Translation gives CASSLTGTNYGYTF.

The gene calls are TRBV4-1 and TRBJ2-5, with no clear D. V was cut by 4 bases and J by 5 bases, with 8 bases left in between. This CDR3 contains 12 residues. Germline V lookup: CDR1 MGHRA, CDR2 YSYEKL. CDR3 nucleotides: TGCGCCAGCAGCCTAATCGGGGAGACCCAGTACTTC. Encoded protein: CASSLIGETQYF.

The chain is built from TRBV6-5 and TRBJ2-7; D is possibly TRBD2 (5 bases). The CDR3 runs to 15 residues. Germline V gives CDR1 MNHEY, CDR2 SVGAGI. Trimming cost V 5 bases and J 4 bases, with 18 bases left between them. The chain's CDR3 is CASSTTKTGKYEQYF. For the CDR3, the DNA is TGTGCCAGCAGTACGACTAAAACGGGCAAATACGAGCAGTACTTC.

V usage is TRBV4-1 and J usage is TRBJ2-7, with TRBD1 identical over 7 bases. Unmatched junction bases numbered 4, after V lost 4 bases and J lost 4 bases. Germline V lookup: CDR1 MGHRA, CDR2 YSYEKL. The CDR3 has 13 residues. The CDR3 bases are TGCGCCAGCAGCCTGGGACAGACGTACGAGCAGTACTTC. Translated, it gives CASSLGQTYEQYF.

This chain joins TRBV11-2 and TRBJ1-1; maybe TRBD1 (5 bases). The CDR3 has 11 residues. CDR1 and CDR2 (germline): SGHAT, FQNNGV. The V and J ends lost 4 bases and 10 bases respectively, with 10 bases between them. The CDR3 bases are TGTGCCAGCAGCTCCTACGGGGGAGCTTTCTTT. It codes for CASSSYGGAFF.

The genes are TRBV7-2 and TRBJ1-3; TRBD1 matches at 8 bases. Germline lookup yields CDR1 SGHTA and CDR2 FQGNSA. The CDR3 runs to 15 residues. The ends lost 1 base at V and 5 bases at J; junction bases unmatched: 4. The CDR3 coding sequence is TGTGCCAGCAGCTTAGACGCAGGGGGCAGAAACACCATATATTTT. Encoded protein: CASSLDAGGRNTIYF.

V and J are TRBV5-1 and TRBJ2-7; the D gene is possibly TRBD2 (6 bases). The V end lost 0 bases, the J end lost 7 bases, and 17 bases lay between the germline ends. This CDR3 region has 15 residues. The germline gives CDR1 SGHRS, CDR2 YFSETQ. CDR3 sequence (DNA): TGCGCCAGCAGCTTGGAAGGCGGGACTTCCAGGGAGCAGTACTTC. It translates to CASSLEGGTSREQYF.

V is TRBV11-3 and J is TRBJ2-1; 8 bases are a match to TRBD2. Trimming took 3 bases from V and 9 from J; bases not matched to a gene: 7. Germline loops: CDR1 SGHNT, CDR2 YENEEA. The CDR3 totals 14 residues. CDR3 amino acids: CASSFAGGGREQFF. For the CDR3, the DNA is TGTGCCAGCAGCTTCGCCGGCGGGGGGCGTGAGCAGTTCTTC.

The chain joins TRBV28 to TRBJ2-7, with TRBD1 matching over 7 bases. The V gene end was trimmed by 8 bases and the J gene end by 0 bases; junction bases not matched to a gene: 7. The germline gives CDR1 MDHEN, CDR2 SYDVKM. The CDR3 has 14 amino acids. CDR3 DNA sequence: TGTGCCAGCTCCGGGACAGTGAGCTCCTACGAGCAGTACTTC. This gives the protein CASSGTVSSYEQYF.

The genes are TRBV9 and TRBJ1-4, with D tentatively TRBD1 (6 bases). V dropped 4 bases and J dropped 1 base, with 14 bases sitting between them. The V gene's germline CDR1 is SGDLS and CDR2 YYNGEE. The CDR3 totals 16 residues. The CDR3 DNA sequence: TGTGCCAGCAGCCCCTGGGGGGGGCAAACTAATGAAAAACTGTTTTTT. Translated, it gives CASSPWGGQTNEKLFF.